The clone carrying this T cell receptor (beta chain) was observed many times. Its antigen is still unknown. This sample is drawn from a study of T cells after yellow fever vaccination. Study details: SMART-Seq v4 Ultra Low Input served to prepare low-cell-number fractions.

Points from the study as a whole: Researchers report a weaker secondary response that nonetheless peaked faster, day 5 versus 15. Contaminating bulk clonotypes could be abundant in FACS-sorted repertoires.

V shed 5 bases and J 4 bases; nucleotides not matched to a gene: 6. The CDR3 has 15 amino acids. Looked up from germline, CDR1 is MNHEY and CDR2 is SMNVEV (reference sequence). TCR cDNA was made by 5'RACE template switching, adding a universal primer site and UMIs. MiXCR, run by TCRdb on the 5' RACE reads, gives a single entry per CDR3 protein. The data contain about 300,000 distinct CDR3 sequences, approximately 10% of them singletons. The chain has TRBV27 and TRBJ2-1, with TRBD1 matching 9 bases. The starting material was CD4+ T cells sorted from PBMCs, obtained 5 days after the yellow fever booster vaccination. This TCR derives from a man younger than 35 who received the YFV17D yellow fever vaccine. The CDR3 DNA reads TGTGCCAGCAGTGCGCCGGGACAGGGATACAATGAGCAGTTCTTC. Translated, it gives CASSAPGQGYNEQFF.